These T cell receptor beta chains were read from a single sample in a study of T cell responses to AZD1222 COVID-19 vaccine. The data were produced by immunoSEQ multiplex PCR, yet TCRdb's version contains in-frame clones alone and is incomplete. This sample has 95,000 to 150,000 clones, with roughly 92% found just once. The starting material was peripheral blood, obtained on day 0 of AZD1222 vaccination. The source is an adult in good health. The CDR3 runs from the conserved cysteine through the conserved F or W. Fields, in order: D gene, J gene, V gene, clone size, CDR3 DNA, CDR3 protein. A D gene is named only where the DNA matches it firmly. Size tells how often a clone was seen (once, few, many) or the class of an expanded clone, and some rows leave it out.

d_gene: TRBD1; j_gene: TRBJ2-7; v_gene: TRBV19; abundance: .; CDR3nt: TGTGCCAGTAGCGGACAGGGCGGCGAGCAGTACTTC; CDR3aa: CASSGQGGEQYF
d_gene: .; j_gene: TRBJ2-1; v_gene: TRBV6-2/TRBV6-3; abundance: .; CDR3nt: TGTGCCAGCAGTTCACAGGAGAGCTCCTACAATGAGCAGTTCTTC; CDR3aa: CASSSQESSYNEQFF
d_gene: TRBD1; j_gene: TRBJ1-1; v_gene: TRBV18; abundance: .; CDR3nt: TGTGCCAGCTCACCACCCCGTCCCGGGACAGGGCTGAACACTGAAGCTTTCTTT; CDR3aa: CASSPPRPGTGLNTEAFF
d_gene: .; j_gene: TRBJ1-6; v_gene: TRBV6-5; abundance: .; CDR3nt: TGTGCCAGCAGTTACCGACAGTACAATTCACCCCTCCACTTT; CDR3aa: CASSYRQYNSPLHF
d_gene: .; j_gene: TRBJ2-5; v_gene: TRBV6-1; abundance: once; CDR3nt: TGTGCCAGCAGTGAAGCGGGGTCGTTCCAAGAGACCCAGTACTTC; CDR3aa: CASSEAGSFQETQYF
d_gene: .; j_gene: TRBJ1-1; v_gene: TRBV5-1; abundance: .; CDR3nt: TGCGCCAGCAGCTTGGACGCTTCCGGGACTGAAGCTTTCTTT; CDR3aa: CASSLDASGTEAFF
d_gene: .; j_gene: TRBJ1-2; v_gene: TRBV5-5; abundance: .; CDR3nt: TGTGCCAGCAGCTTGGGGCCGGGGGTAGAAATATATGGCTACACCTTC; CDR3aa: CASSLGPGVEIYGYTF
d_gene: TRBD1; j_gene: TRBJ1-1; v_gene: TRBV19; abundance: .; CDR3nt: TGTGCCAGTAGGAGGACAGGGACGAACACTGAAGCTTTCTTT; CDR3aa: CASRRTGTNTEAFF
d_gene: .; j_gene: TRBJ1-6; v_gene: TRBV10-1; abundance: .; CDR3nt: TGCGCCAGCGCATGGTATTCACCCCTCCACTTT; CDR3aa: CASAWYSPLHF
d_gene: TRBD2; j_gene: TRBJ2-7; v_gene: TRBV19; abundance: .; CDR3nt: TGTGCCAGTAGTATCACTAGCGGACCCTACGAGCAGTACTTC; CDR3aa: CASSITSGPYEQYF
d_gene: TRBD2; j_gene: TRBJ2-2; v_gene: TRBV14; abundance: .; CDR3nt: TGTGCCAGCAGCCAAGGGGAAGCCTCGGGAGGGTACACCGGGGAGCTGTTTTTT; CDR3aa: CASSQGEASGGYTGELFF
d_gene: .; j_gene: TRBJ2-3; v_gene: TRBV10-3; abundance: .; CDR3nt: TGTGCCATCAGACCGGGACTTAATCAAGATACGCAGTATTTT; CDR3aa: CAIRPGLNQDTQYF
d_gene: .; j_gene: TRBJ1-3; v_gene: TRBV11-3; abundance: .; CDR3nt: TGTGCCAGCAGCTTAACCGGAAACACCATATATTTT; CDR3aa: CASSLTGNTIYF
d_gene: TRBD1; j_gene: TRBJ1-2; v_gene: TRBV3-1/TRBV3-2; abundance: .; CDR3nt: TGTGCCAGCAGCCACAGGGGGCCCGGCTATGGCTACACCTTC; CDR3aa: CASSHRGPGYGYTF
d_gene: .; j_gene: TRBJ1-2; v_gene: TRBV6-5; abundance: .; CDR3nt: TGTGCCAGCAGTTACTTGGCAGCTAACTATGGCTACACCTTC; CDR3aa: CASSYLAANYGYTF
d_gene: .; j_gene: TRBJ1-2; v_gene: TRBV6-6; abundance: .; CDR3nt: TGTGCCAGCAGGGCACCGCAAAACTATGGCTACACCTTC; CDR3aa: CASRAPQNYGYTF
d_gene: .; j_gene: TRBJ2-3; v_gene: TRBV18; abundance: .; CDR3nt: TGTGCCAGCTCACCGGCCCGGGCTAGCGGCACAGATACGCAGTATTTT; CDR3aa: CASSPARASGTDTQYF
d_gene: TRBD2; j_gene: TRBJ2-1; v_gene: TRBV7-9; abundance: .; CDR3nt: TGTGCCCTGGGCGGGGGGGATAGGGAGCAGTTCTTC; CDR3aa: CALGGGDREQFF
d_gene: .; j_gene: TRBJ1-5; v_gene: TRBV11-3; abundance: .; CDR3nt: TGTGCCAGCAGCTTAGCAGGGCCCTTCAATCAGCCCCAGCATTTT; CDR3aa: CASSLAGPFNQPQHF
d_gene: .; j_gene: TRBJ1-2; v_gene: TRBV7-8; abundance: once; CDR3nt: TGTGCCAGCAGCTTAGGTGAAGGACTATATGGCTACACCTTC; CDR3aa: CASSLGEGLYGYTF
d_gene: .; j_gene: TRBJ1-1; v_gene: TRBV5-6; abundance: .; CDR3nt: TGTGCCAGCAGCTTGCGGGGGTGGACTGAAGCTTTCTTT; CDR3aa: CASSLRGWTEAFF
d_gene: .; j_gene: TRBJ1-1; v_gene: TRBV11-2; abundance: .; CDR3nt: TGTGCCAGCAGCTTAGTAGAGGCCGTCGAGGCTTTCTTT; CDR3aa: CASSLVEAVEAFF
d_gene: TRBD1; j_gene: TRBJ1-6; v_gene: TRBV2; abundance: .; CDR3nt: TGTGCCAGCAGGTTCAGTGGGACAGGGGGGAAGAATTCACCCCTCCACTTT; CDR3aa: CASRFSGTGGKNSPLHF
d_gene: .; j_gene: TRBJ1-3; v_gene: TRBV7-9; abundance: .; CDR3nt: TGTGCCAGCAGCTACAGAGAGAACTCAAACACCATATATTTT; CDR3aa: CASSYRENSNTIYF
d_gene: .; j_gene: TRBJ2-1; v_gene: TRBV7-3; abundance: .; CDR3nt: TGTGCCAGCAGCTTATATCTTGTCAGGCCAAGCTCCTACAATGAGCAGTTCTTC; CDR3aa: CASSLYLVRPSSYNEQFF
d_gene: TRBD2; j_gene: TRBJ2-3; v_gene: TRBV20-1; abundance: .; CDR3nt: TGCAGTGCCAGTAGCGGGGGTCACACAGATACGCAGTATTTT; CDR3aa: CSASSGGHTDTQYF
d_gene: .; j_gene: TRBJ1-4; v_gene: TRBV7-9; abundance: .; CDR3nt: TGTGCCAGCAGCTTATCCGGGGCCCCGGAGGAAAAACTGTTTTTT; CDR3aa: CASSLSGAPEEKLFF
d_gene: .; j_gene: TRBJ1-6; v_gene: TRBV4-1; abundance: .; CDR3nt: TGCGCCAGCAGCCAAGACCAACTAGTCAGGTATTCACCCCTCCACTTT; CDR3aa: CASSQDQLVRYSPLHF
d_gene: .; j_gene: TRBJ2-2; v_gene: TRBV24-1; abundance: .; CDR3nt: TGTGCCACCGTCGGGGAGACCGGGGAGCTGTTTTTT; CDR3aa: CATVGETGELFF
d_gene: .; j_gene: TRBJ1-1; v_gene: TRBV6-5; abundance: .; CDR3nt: TGTGCCAGCAGATTATCTCTGGGGAACACTGAAGCTTTCTTT; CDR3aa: CASRLSLGNTEAFF
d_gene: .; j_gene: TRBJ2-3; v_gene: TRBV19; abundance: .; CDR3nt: TGTGCCAGTAGCATGGGGAGGTCGGATACGCAGTATTTT; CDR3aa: CASSMGRSDTQYF
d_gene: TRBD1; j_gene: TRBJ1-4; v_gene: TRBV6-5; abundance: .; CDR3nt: TGTGCCAGCAGTATTACCGGGACAGCGAATGAAAAACTGTTTTTT; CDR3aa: CASSITGTANEKLFF
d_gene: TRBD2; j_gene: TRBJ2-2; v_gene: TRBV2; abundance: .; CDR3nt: TGTGCCAGCAGGACGACCGGGACTACAAACACCGGGGAGCTGTTTTTT; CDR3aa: CASRTTGTTNTGELFF
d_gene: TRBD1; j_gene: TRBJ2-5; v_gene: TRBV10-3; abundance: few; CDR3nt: TGTGCCACCAGAGACAGGGTAGATTCGGGGACCCAGTACTTC; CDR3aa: CATRDRVDSGTQYF
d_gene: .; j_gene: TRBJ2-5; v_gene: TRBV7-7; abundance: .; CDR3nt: TGTGCTAGCAGCAAAGACTGGGGGGAGACCCAGTACTTC; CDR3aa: CASSKDWGETQYF
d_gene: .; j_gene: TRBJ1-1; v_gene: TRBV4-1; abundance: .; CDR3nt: TGCGCCAGCAGCCAAGATTGGTCGGAGATGGCTGAAGCTTTCTTT; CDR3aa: CASSQDWSEMAEAFF
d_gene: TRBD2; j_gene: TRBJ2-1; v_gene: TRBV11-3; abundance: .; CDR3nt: TGTGCCAGCAGCTCGCTCCTGACTAGCAGCGATGAGCAGTTCTTC; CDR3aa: CASSSLLTSSDEQFF
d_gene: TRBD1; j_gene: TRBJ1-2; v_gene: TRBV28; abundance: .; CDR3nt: TGTGCCAGCGGCCCCGGGACAGCGATCTATGGCTACACCTTC; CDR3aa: CASGPGTAIYGYTF
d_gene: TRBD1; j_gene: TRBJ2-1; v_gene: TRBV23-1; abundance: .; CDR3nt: TGCGCCAGCAGTCAATCATGGGACAGGGGAGGCAATGAGCAGTTCTTC; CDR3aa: CASSQSWDRGGNEQFF
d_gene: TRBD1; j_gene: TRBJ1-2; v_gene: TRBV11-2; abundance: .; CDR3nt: TGTGCCAGCAGCTCCGGGACAGGCCACTATGGCTACACCTTC; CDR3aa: CASSSGTGHYGYTF
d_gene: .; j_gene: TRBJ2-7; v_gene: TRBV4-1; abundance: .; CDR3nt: TGCGCCAGCAGCCAAGTCGGGGGGCTACCTGTCTACGAGCAGTACTTC; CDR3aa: CASSQVGGLPVYEQYF
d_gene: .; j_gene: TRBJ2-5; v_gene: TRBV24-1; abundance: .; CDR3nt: TGTGCCACCAGTGTCCAAACAGGAGCTCTCGGGGAGACCCAGTACTTC; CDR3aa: CATSVQTGALGETQYF
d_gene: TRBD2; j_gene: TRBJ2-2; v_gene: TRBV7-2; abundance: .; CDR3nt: TGTGCCAGCAGCCGCACCGGGACTAGACTTCGGGGCACCGGGGAGCTGTTTTTT; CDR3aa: CASSRTGTRLRGTGELFF
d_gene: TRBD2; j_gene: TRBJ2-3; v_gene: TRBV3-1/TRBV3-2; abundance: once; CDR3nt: TGTGCCAGCAGTCCCGGACTAGCAGGTGCAGATACGCAGTATTTT; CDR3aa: CASSPGLAGADTQYF
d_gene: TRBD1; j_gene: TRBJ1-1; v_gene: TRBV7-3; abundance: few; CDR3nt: TGTGCCAGCAGCTCCTACAGGGGAGAAGCTTTCTTT; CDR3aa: CASSSYRGEAFF